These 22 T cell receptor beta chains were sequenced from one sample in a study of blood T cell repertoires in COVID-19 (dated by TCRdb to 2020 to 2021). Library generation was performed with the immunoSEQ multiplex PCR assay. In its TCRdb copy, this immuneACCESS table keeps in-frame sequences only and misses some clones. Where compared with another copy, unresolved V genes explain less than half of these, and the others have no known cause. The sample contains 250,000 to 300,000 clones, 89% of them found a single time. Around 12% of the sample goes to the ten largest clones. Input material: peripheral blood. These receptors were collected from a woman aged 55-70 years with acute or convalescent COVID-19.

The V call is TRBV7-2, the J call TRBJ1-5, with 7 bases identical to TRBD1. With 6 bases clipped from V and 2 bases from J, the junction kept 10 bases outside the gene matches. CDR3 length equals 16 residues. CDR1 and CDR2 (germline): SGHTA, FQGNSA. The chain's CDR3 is CASSLTGPLGNQPQHF. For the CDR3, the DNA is TGTGCCAGCAGTTTGACAGGGCCCCTGGGCAATCAGCCCCAGCATTTT. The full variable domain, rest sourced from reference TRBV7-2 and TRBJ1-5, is GAGVSQSPSNKVTEKGKDVELRCDPISGHTALYWYRQSLGQGLEFLIYFQGNSAPDKSGLPSDRFSAERTGGSVSTLTIQRTQQEDSAVYLCASSLTGPLGNQPQHFGDGTRLSIL.

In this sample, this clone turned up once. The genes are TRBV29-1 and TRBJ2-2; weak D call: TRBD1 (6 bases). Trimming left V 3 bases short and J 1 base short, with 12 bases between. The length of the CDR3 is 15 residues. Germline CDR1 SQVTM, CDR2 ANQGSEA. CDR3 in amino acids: CSVEIPGVNTGELFF. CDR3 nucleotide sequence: TGCAGCGTTGAGATCCCAGGGGTGAACACCGGGGAGCTGTTTTTT.

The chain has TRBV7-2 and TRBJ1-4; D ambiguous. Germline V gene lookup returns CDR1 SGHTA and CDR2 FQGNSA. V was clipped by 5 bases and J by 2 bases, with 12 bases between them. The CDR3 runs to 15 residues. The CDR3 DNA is TGTGCCAGCAGCCCCGGGGTGGCCACTAATGAAAAACTGTTTTTT. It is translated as CASSPGVATNEKLFF.

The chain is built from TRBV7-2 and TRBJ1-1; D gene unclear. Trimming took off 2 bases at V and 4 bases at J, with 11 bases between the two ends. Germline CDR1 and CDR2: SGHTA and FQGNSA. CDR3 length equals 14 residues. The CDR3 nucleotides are TGTGCCAGCAGCTTACAACGAGGGCCCACTGAAGCTTTCTTT. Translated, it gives CASSLQRGPTEAFF.

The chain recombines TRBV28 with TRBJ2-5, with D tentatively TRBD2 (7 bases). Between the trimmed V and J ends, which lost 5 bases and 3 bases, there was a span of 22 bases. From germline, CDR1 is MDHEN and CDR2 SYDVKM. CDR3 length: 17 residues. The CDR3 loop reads CASSPTRGGFREETQYF. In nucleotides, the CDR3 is TGTGCCAGCAGTCCCACCCGCGGGGGCTTCCGAGAAGAGACCCAGTACTTC.

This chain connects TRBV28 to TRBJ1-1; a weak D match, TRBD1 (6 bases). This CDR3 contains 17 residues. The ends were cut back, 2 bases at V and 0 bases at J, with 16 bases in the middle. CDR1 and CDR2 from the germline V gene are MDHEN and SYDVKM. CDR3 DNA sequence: TGTGCCAGCAGTTTAGGGGGCCCAGGGATCATGAACACTGAAGCTTTCTTT. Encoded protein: CASSLGGPGIMNTEAFF.

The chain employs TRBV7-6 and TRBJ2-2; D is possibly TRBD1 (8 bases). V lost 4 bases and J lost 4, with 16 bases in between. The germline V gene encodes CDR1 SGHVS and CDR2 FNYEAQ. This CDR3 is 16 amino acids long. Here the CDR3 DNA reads TGTGCCAGCAGCTCAGGACAGGGAGGGGGCACCGGGGAGCTGTTTTTT. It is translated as CASSSGQGGGTGELFF.

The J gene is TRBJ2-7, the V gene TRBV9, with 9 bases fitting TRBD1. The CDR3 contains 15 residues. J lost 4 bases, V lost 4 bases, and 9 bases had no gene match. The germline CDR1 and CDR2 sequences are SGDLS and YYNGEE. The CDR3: CASSQDGTGYYEQYF. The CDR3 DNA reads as TGTGCCAGCAGCCAGGACGGGACAGGGTATTACGAGCAGTACTTC.

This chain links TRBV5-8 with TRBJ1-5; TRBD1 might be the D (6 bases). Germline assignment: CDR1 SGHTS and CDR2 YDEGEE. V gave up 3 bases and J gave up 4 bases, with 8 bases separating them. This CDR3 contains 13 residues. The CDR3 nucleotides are TGTGCCAGCAGCTACAGGGAGAATCAGCCCCAGCATTTT. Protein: CASSYRENQPQHF. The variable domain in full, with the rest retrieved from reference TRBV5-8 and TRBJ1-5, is EAGVTQSPTHLIKTRGQQATLRCSPISGHTSVYWYQQALGLGLQFLLWYDEGEERNRGNFPPRFSGRQFPNYSSELNVNALELEDSALYLCASSYRENQPQHFGDGTRLSIL.

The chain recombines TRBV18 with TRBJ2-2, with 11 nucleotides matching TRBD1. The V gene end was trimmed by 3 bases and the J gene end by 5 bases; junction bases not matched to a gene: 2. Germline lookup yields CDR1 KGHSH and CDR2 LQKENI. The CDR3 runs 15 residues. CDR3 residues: CASSPWDRGTGELFF. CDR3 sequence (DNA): TGTGCCAGCTCACCCTGGGACAGGGGGACCGGGGAGCTGTTTTTT. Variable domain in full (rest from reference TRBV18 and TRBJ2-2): NAGVMQNPRHLVRRRGQEARLRCSPMKGHSHVYWYRQLPEEGLKFMVYLQKENIIDESGMPKERFSAEFPKEGPSILRIQQVVRGDSAAYFCASSPWDRGTGELFFGEGSRLTVL.

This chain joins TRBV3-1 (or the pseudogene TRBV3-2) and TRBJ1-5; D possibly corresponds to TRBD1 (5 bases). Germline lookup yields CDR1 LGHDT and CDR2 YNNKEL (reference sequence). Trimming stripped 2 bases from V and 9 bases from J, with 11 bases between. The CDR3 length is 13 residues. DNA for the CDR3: TGTGCCAGCAGCCAATTGCAGGGCGCGCCCCAGCATTTT. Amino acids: CASSQLQGAPQHF.

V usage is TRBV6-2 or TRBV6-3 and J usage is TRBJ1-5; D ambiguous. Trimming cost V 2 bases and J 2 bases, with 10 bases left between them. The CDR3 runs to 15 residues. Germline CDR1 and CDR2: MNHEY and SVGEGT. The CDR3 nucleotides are TGTGCCAGCAGTTACGCTGTAGTGGGCAATCAGCCCCAGCATTTT. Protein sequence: CASSYAVVGNQPQHF.

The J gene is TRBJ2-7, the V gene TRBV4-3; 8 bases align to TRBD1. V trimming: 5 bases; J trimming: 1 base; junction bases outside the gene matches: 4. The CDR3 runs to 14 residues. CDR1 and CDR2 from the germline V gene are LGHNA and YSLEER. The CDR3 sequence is CASSNRDRSYEQYF. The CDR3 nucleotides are TGCGCCAGCAGCAATAGGGACAGGTCCTACGAGCAGTACTTC.

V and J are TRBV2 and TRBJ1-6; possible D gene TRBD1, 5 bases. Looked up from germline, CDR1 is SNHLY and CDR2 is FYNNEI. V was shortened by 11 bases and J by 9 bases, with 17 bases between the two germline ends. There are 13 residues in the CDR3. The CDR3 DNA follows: TGTGCCCCCCGAGCGGGGGTGGGTTCACCCCTCCACTTT. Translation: CAPRAGVGSPLHF.

CDR3 in amino acids: CAISESRQETQYF. The CDR3 nucleotides read TGTGCCATCAGTGAGTCGAGGCAAGAGACCCAGTACTTC. This chain joins TRBV10-3 and TRBJ2-5; D not resolved. The CDR3 is 13 amino acids. Trimming left V 0 bases short and J 2 bases short, with 4 bases between. Germline values: CDR1 ENHRY, CDR2 SYGVKD.

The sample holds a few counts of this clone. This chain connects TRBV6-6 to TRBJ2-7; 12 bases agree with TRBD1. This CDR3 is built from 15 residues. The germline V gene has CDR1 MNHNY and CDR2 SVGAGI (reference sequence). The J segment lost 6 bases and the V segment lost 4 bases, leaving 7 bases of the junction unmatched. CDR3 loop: CASSFSGQGAIEQYF. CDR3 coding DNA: TGTGCCAGCAGTTTTTCGGGACAGGGGGCTATCGAGCAGTACTTC.

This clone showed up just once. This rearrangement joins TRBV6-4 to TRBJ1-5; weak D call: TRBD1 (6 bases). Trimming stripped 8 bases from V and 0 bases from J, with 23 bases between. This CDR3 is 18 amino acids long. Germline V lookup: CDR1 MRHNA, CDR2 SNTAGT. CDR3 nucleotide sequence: TGTGCCAGCCCCGGTGGGAGGGGACAAGCTAATAGCAATCAGCCCCAGCATTTT. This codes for CASPGGRGQANSNQPQHF.

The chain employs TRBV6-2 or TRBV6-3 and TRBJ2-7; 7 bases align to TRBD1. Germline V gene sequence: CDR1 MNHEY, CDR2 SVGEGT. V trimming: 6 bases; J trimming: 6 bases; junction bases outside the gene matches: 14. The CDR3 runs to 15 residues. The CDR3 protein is CASSAHRGSTGEQYF. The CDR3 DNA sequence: TGTGCCAGCAGCGCCCACAGGGGATCTACTGGCGAGCAGTACTTC.

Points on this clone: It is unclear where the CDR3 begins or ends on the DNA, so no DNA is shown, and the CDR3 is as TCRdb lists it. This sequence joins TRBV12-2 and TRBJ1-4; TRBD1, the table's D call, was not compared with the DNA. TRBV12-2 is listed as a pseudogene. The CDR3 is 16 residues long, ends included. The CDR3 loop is CASRFGIGAANEKLFF.

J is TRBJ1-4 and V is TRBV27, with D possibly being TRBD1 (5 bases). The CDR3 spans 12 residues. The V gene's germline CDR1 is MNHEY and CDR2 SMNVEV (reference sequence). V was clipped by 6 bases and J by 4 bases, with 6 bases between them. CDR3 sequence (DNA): TGTGCCAGCAGGACAGTTAATGAAAAACTGTTTTTT. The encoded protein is CASRTVNEKLFF.

CDR3 residues: CASSQRRVESSYNSPLHF. CDR3 bases: TGCGCCAGCAGCCAAAGACGGGTTGAGAGCTCCTATAATTCACCCCTCCACTTT. This chain joins TRBV5-1 and TRBJ1-6; D is unclear. The CDR3 runs 18 residues. V was clipped by 4 bases and J by 0 bases, with 17 bases between them. Germline CDR1 SGHRS, CDR2 YFSETQ.

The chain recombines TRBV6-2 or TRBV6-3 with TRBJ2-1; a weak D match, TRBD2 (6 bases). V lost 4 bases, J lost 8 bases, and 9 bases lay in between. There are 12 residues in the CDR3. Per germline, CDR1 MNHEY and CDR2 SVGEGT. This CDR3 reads CASSSREDEQFF. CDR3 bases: TGTGCCAGCAGTTCCAGGGAGGATGAGCAGTTCTTC.